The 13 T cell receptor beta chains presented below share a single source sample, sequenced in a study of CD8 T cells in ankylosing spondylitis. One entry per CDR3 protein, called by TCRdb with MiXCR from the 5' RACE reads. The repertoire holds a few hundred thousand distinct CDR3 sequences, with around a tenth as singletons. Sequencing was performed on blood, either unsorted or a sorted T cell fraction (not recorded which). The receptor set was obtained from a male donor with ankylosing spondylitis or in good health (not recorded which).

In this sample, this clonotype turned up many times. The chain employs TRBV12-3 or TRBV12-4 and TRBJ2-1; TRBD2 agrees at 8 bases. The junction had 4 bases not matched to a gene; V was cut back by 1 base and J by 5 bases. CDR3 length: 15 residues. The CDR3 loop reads CASSLGRLAHNEQFF. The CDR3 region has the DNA TGTGCCAGCAGTTTAGGGAGACTAGCGCACAATGAGCAGTTCTTC.

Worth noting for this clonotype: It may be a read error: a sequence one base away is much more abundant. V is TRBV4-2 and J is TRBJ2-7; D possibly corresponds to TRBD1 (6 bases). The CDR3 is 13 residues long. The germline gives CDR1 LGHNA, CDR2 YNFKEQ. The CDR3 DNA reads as TGTGCCAGGAGCCAAGCACAGGGCTACGAGCAGTACTTC. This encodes CARSQAQGYEQYF.

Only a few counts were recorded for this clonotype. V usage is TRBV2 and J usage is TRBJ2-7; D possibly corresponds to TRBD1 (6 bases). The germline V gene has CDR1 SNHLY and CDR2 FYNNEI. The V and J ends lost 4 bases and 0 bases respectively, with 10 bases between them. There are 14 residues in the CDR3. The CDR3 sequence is CASSGTASSYEQYF. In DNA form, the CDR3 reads TGTGCCAGCAGTGGGACAGCCAGCTCCTACGAGCAGTACTTC.

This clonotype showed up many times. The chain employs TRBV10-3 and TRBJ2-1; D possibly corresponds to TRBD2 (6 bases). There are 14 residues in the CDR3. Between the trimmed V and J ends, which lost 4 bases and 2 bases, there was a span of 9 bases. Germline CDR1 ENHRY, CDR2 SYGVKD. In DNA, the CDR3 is TGTGCCATCAGTGGACGGGGGACCTACAATGAGCAGTTCTTC. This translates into CAISGRGTYNEQFF.

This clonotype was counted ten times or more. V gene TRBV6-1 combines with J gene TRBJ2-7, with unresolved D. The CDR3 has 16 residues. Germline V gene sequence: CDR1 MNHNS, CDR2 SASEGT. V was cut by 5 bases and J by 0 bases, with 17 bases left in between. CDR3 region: CASSISNSDSSYEQYF. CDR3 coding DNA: TGTGCCAGCAGTATTTCCAACAGCGATAGCTCCTACGAGCAGTACTTC.

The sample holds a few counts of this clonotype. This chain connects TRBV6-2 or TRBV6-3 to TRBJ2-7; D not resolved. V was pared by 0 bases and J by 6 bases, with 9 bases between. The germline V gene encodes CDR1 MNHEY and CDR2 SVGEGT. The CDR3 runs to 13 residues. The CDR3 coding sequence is TGTGCCAGCAGTTACTCGAAACCGACCGAGCAGTACTTC. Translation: CASSYSKPTEQYF.

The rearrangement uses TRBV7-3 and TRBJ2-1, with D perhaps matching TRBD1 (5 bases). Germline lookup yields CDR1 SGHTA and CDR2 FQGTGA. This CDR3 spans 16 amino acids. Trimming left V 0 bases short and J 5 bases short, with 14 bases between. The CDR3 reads CASSLTGARVHNEQFF. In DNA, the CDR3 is TGTGCCAGCAGCTTAACTGGGGCCCGTGTACACAATGAGCAGTTCTTC. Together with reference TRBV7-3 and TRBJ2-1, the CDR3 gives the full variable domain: GAGVSQTPSNKVTEKGKYVELRCDPISGHTALYWYRQSLGQGPEFLIYFQGTGAADDSGLPNDRFFAVRPEGSVSTLKIQRTERGDSAVYLCASSLTGARVHNEQFFGPGTRLTVL.

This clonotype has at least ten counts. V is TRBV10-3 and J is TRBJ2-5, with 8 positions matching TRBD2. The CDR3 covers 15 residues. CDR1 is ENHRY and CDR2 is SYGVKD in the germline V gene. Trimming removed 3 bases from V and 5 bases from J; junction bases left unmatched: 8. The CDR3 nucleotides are TGTGCCATCAGTGATCCCCGGGGGGGGAAGGAGACCCAGTACTTC. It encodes CAISDPRGGKETQYF.

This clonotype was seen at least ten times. The CDR3 nucleotides are TGTGCCAGCAGTCGGAATCGTGGCACTGAAGCTTTCTTT. It specifies CASSRNRGTEAFF. The chain employs TRBV12-3 or TRBV12-4 and TRBJ1-1, with D unresolved. V shed 5 bases and J shed 4 bases, with 11 bases lying between them. This CDR3 spans 13 amino acids.

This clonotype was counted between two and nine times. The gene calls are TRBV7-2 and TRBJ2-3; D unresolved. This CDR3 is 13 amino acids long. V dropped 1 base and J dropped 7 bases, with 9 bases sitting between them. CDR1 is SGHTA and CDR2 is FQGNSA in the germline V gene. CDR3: CASSLGPSYTQYF. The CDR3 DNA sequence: TGTGCCAGCAGCTTAGGACCCTCTTATACGCAGTATTTT.

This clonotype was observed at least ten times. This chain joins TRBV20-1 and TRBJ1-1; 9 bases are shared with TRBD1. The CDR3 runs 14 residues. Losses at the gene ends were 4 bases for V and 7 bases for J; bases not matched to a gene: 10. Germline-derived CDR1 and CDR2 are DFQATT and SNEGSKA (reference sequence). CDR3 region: CSATPGTGLFEAFF. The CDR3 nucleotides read TGCAGTGCTACACCCGGGACAGGGCTTTTTGAAGCTTTCTTT.

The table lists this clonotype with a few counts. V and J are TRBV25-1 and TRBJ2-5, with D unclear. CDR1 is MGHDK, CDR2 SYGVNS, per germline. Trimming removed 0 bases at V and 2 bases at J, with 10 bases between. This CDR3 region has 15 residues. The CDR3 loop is CASSEYAGKQETQYF. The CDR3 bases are TGTGCCAGCAGTGAATATGCAGGAAAACAAGAGACCCAGTACTTC.

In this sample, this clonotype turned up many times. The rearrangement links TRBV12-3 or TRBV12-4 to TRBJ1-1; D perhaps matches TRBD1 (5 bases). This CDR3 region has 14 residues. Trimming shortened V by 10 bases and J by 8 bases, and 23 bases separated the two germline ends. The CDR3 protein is CATARTGGVVEAFF. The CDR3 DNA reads TGTGCCACGGCTAGAACGGGAGGGGTCGTGGAAGCTTTCTTT.